This T cell receptor (beta chain) stems from a study of post-analysis software for immune sequencing data. Study-wide context: Included among the disease courses, which were recorded for the cohort, were relapsing-remitting, secondary progressive and progressive-relapsing multiple sclerosis. Study-wide findings and caveats: Higher frequency in patients than in controls was seen for several TRBV segments, with TRBV5-6, TRBV5-1 and TRBV20-1 among them.

CDR3 size: 12 residues. V was cut by 8 bases and J by 4 bases, with 11 bases left in between. CDR1 and CDR2 from the germline V gene are MNHNS and SASEGT. Unique molecular identifiers were present in the TCR beta cDNA libraries. MiXCR was run by TCRdb on the PCR reads, yielding one entry per CDR3 protein. The table has almost 700,000 distinct CDR3 sequences, roughly three fifths seen once. As concerns this clonotype: The antigen is not known.

V and J are TRBV6-1 and TRBJ1-2; no clear D. The source of this sequence is a girl aged 2 to 10 with multiple sclerosis. What was sequenced was blood. The CDR3 nucleotides read TGTGCCAGCTTCAGTCTGGTCTATGGCTACACCTTC. Translating gives CASFSLVYGYTF.